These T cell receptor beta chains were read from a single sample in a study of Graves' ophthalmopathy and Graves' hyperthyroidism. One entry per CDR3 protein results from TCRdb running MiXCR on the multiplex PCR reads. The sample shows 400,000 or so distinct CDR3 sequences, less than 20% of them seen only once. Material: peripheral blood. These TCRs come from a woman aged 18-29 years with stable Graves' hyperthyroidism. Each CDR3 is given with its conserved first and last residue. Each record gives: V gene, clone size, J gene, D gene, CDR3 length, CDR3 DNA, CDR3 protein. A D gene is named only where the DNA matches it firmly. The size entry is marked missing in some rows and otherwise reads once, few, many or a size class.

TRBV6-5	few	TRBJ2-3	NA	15	TGTGCCAGCAGTTACGGGACACATACTTTGGATACGCAGTATTTT	CASSYGTHTLDTQYF
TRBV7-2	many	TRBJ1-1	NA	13	TGTGCCAGCAGCCCAAAGTTGAACACTGAAGCTTTCTTT	CASSPKLNTEAFF
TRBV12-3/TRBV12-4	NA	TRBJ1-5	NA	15	TGTGCCAGCAGCCTGGACATACTTAGCAATCAGCCCCAGCATTTT	CASSLDILSNQPQHF
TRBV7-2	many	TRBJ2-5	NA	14	TGTGCCAGCAGCTTAGACGGTACCCAAGAGACCCAGTACTTC	CASSLDGTQETQYF
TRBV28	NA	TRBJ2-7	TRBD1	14	TGTGCCAGCAGCCGCGGGACAGGGCGATACGAGCAGTACTTC	CASSRGTGRYEQYF
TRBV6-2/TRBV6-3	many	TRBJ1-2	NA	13	TGTGCCAGCACCAACGGGGGCAACTATGGCTACACCTTC	CASTNGGNYGYTF
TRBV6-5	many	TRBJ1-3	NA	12	TGTGCCAGCAGGGGACCTGGAAACACCATATATTTT	CASRGPGNTIYF
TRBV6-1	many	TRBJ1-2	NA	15	TGTGCCAGCAGGGACCCGGGACAAGGGGACTATGGCTACACCTTC	CASRDPGQGDYGYTF
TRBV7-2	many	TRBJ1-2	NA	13	TGTGCCAGCAGCCCCTTGGTTAGTGGTGGCTACACCTTC	CASSPLVSGGYTF
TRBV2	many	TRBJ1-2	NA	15	TGTGCCAGCATCTTATCCCCCCGGGGGAACTATGGCTACACCTTC	CASILSPRGNYGYTF
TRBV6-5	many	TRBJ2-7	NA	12	TGTGCCAGCAGTCCGGACTATGACGAGCAGTACTTC	CASSPDYDEQYF
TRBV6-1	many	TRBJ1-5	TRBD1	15	TGTGCCAGCAGAAGAAAAGGGACAGGCAGTCAGCCCCAGCATTTT	CASRRKGTGSQPQHF
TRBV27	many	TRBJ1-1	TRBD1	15	TGTGCCAGCAGTTCCGACAGGGGGCGGGACACTGAAGCTTTCTTT	CASSSDRGRDTEAFF
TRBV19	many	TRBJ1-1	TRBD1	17	TGTGCCAGCCGGACAGGGGGCATTTTCGCCATGAACACTGAAGCTTTCTTT	CASRTGGIFAMNTEAFF
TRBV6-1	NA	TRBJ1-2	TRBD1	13	TGTGCCAGCAGTGTATTGAAGGGACAGGGCTACACCTTC	CASSVLKGQGYTF
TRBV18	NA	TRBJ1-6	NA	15	TGTGCCAGCTCTCGAGACGGGGACTATAATTCACCCCTCCACTTT	CASSRDGDYNSPLHF
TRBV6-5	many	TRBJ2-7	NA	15	TGTGCCAGCAGTTACGCAGGGGGGCAATCCTACGAGCAGTACTTC	CASSYAGGQSYEQYF
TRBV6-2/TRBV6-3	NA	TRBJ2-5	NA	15	TGTGCCAGCAGTGACGCTATAGGGGGGCTAGAGACCCAGTACTTC	CASSDAIGGLETQYF
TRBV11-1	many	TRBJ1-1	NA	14	TGTGCCAGCAGCCGGGAACGGGTCGCGGGAGAAGCTTTCTTT	CASSRERVAGEAFF
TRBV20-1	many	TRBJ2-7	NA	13	TGCAGTGCGTGGGTCAGGTACACCTACGAGCAGTACTTC	CSAWVRYTYEQYF
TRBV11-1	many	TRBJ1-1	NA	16	TGTGCCAGCAGCCCCGAGACCACCTACCGGACTTCGTGGGCTTTCTTT	CASSPETTYRTSWAFF
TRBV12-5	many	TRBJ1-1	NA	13	TGTGCTAGTGGTTTGGAACCGGGCACTGAAGCTTTCTTT	CASGLEPGTEAFF
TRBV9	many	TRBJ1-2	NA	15	TGTGCCAGCAGCGATGGTTGGACAGCTAACTATGGCTACACCTTC	CASSDGWTANYGYTF
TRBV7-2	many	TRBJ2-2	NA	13	TGTGCCAGCAGCTTAGTAGGCCCCGGGGAGCTGTTTTTT	CASSLVGPGELFF
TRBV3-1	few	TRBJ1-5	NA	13	TGTGCCAGCAGCCAAGCTAGGAATCAGCCCCAGCATTTT	CASSQARNQPQHF
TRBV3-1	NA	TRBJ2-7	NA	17	TGTGCCAGCAGCCCATCCCTACGGGGGGCCCGCCTCTACGAGCAGTACTTC	CASSPSLRGARLYEQYF
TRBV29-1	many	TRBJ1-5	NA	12	TGCAGCGTTTGGGAGGGTGGGCAGCCCCAGCATTTT	CSVWEGGQPQHF
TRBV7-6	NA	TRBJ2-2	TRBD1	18	TGTGCCAGCAGCTTAGCTTGGATCAGGACAGGGAACACCGGGGAGCTGTTTTTT	CASSLAWIRTGNTGELFF
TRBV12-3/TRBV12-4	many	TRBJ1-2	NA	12	TGTGCCAGCAGCATACAGAACTATGGCTACACCTTC	CASSIQNYGYTF
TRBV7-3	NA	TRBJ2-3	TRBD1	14	TGTGCCAGCAGCCCCGTGGCAGGGGGAGATACGCAGTATTTT	CASSPVAGGDTQYF
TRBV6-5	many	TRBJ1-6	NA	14	TGTGCCAGCAGTTCAGGCGCCTATAATTCACCCCTCCACTTT	CASSSGAYNSPLHF
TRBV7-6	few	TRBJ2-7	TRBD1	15	TGTGCCAGCAGCTCTACCGACAGGGCATTCTACGAGCAGTACTTC	CASSSTDRAFYEQYF
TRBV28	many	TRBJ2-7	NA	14	TGTGCCAGCAGTTTATTATGGAGGGGGCGCGAGCAGTACTTC	CASSLLWRGREQYF
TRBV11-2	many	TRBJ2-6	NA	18	TGTGCCAGCAGCTTGGGCATACAGGGACCCTCTGGGGCCAACGTCCTGACTTTC	CASSLGIQGPSGANVLTF
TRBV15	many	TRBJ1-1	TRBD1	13	TGTGCCACCAGCAGAGAACAGGGGCCTGAAGCTTTCTTT	CATSREQGPEAFF
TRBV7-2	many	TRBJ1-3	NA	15	TGTGCCAGCAGCTTAGGACAAAACTCTGGAAACACCATATATTTT	CASSLGQNSGNTIYF
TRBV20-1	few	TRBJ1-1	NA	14	TGCAGTGCGGGAGGGCGCCCGGGGGCGAATGAAGCTTTCTTT	CSAGGRPGANEAFF
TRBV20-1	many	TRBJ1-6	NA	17	TGCAGTGCTAGAGAAACCGATATTCTAATGTATAATTCACCCCTCCACTTT	CSARETDILMYNSPLHF
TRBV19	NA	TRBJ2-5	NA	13	TGTGCCAGTAAGGCAGTTGACTTAGAGACCCAGTACTTC	CASKAVDLETQYF
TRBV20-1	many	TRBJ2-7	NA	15	TGCAGTGCTAAACACAAGGACAGTCCCCATTTCGAGCAGTACTTC	CSAKHKDSPHFEQYF